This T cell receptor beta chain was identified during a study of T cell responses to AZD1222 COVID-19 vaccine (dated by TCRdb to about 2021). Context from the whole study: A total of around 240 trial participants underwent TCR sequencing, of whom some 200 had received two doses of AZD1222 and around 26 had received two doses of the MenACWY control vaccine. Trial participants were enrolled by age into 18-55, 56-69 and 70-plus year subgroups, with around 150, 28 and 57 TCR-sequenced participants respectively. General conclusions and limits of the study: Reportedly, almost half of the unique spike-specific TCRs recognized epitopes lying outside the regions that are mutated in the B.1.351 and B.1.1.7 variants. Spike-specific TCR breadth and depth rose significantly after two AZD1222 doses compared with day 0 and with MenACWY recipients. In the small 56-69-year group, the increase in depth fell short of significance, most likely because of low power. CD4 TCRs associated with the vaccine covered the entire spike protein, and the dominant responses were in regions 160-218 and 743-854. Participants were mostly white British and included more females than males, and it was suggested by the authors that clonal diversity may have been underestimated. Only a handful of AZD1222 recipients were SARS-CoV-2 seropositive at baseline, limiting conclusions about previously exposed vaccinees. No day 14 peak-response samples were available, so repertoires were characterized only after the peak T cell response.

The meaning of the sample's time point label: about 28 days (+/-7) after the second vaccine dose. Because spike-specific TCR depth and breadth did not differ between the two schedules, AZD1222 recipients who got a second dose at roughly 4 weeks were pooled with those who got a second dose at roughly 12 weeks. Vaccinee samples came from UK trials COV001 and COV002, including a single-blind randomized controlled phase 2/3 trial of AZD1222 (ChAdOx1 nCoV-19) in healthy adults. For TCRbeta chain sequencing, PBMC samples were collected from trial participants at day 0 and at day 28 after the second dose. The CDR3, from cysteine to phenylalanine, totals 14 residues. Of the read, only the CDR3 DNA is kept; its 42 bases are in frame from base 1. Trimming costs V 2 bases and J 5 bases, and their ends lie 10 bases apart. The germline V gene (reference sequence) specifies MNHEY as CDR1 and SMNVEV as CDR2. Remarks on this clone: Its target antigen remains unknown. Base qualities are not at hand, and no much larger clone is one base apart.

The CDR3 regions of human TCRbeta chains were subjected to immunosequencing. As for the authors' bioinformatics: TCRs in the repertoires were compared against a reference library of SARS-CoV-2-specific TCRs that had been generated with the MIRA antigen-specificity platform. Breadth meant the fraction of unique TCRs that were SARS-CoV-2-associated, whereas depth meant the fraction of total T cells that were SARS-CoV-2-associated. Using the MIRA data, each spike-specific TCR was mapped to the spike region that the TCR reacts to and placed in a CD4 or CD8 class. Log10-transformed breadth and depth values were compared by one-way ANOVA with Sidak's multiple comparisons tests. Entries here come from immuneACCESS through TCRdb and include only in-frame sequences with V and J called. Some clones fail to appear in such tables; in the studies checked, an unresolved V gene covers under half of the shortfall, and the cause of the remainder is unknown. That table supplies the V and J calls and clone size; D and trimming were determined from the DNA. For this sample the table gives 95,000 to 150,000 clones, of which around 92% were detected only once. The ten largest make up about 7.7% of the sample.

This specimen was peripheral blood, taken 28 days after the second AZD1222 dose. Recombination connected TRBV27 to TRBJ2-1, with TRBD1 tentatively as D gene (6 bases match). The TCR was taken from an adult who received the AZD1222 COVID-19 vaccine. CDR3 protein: CASSLATGNNEQFF. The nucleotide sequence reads TGTGCCAGCAGTTTAGCGACAGGAAACAATGAGCAGTTCTTC.